The clone carrying this T cell receptor beta chain was seen a single time. The sample comes from a study of CD8+ T cells in alopecia areata. Per the germline V gene, CDR1 is SQVTM and CDR2 is ANQGSEA. The CDR3 is 10 amino acids. Trimming took off 4 bases at V and 7 bases at J, with 7 bases between the two ends. It was cDNA, reverse transcribed from extracted RNA, that served as the sequencing template. TCRdb keeps only in-frame clones here, not all; method: immunoSEQ multiplex PCR. The sample contains about 110,000 clones, around 59% of which appear only once. V and J are TRBV29-1 and TRBJ1-1; D gene uncertain. The material sequenced was CD8+ T cells sorted from blood. This sequence originates from a human donor in good health. The CDR3 DNA follows: TGCAGCGTTGTAACTGGTGAAGCTTTCTTT. Protein sequence: CSVVTGEAFF.